These 31 T cell receptor beta chains originate from one sample sequenced in a study of radiotherapy plus CTLA-4 blockade in lung cancer. Profiling relied on immunoSEQ multiplex PCR, and the TCRdb table lists in-frame clones only, not all of them. Of tens of thousands of clones in the sample, around 87% were seen once. Here the sequenced sample was peripheral blood, taken from a patient treated with radiotherapy plus ipilimumab. The receptor set was obtained from a human donor with non-small cell lung cancer who had a partial response to radiotherapy plus ipilimumab.

The chain has TRBV7-2 and TRBJ1-1, with unresolved D. CDR1 and CDR2 (germline): SGHTA, FQGNSA. CDR3 size: 13 residues. The V end lost 0 bases, the J end lost 1 base, and 3 bases lay between the germline ends. The CDR3, as DNA: TGTGCCAGCAGCTTAGCTCAGAACACTGAAGCTTTCTTT. This sequence encodes CASSLAQNTEAFF.

This chain uses TRBV11-1 with TRBJ1-1; D unresolved. Trimming shortened V by 0 bases and J by 2 bases, and 10 bases separated the two germline ends. There are 15 residues in the CDR3. Germline loops: CDR1 SGHAT, CDR2 FQDESV (reference sequence). DNA of the CDR3: TGTGCCAGCAGCTTAGCTGGGCAGGTCAACACTGAAGCTTTCTTT. Amino acids: CASSLAGQVNTEAFF. Supplemented by reference TRBV11-1 and TRBJ1-1, the full variable domain reads EAEVAQSPRYKITEKSQAVAFWCDPISGHATLYWYRQILGQGPELLVQFQDESVVDDSQLPKDRFSAERLKGVDSTLKIQPAELGDSAMYLCASSLAGQVNTEAFFGQGTRLTVV.

The rearrangement joins TRBV18 to TRBJ2-7; 7 bases fit TRBD1. Germline V lookup: CDR1 KGHSH, CDR2 LQKENI. V trimming: 3 bases; J trimming: 2 bases; junction bases outside the gene matches: 7. The CDR3 runs to 15 residues. DNA of the CDR3: TGTGCCAGCTCACCTAACAGACAGGGTCCCTACGAGCAGTACGTC. It is translated as CASSPNRQGPYEQYV.

This clone has just one count. The chain is built from TRBV19 and TRBJ1-5, with a tentative D call TRBD1 (5 bases). The V end was cut by 0 bases, the J end by 3 bases, with 15 bases between. The length of the CDR3 is 17 residues. CDR1 and CDR2 from the germline V gene are LNHDA and SQIVND (reference sequence). The CDR3 loop reads CASSIDPRGAYNQPQHF. The DNA for the CDR3 is TGTGCCAGTAGTATAGATCCTAGGGGCGCATACAATCAGCCCCAGCATTTT.

The CDR3 is CASSASFGTGSTIEQFF. The CDR3 DNA follows: TGTGCCAGTAGCGCCAGCTTCGGGACAGGTAGCACAATTGAGCAGTTCTTC. This sequence joins TRBV19 and TRBJ2-1; TRBD1 matches at 8 bases. The CDR3 has 17 amino acids. V shed 6 bases and J 9 bases; nucleotides not matched to a gene: 19. Germline V gives CDR1 LNHDA, CDR2 SQIVND (reference sequence). Full variable domain (remainder filled in from reference TRBV19 and TRBJ2-1): DGGITQSPKYLFRKEGQNVTLSCEQNLNHDAMYWYRQDPGQGLRLIYYSQIVNDFQKGDIAEGYSVSREKKESFPLTVTSAQKNPTAFYLCASSASFGTGSTIEQFFGPGTRLTVL.

The rearrangement links TRBV6-5 to TRBJ2-7; no clear D gene. V was shortened by 6 bases and J by 2 bases, with 17 bases between the two germline ends. The CDR3 is made up of 15 amino acids. In germline, CDR1 is MNHEY, CDR2 SVGAGI. The CDR3 DNA follows: TGTGCCAGCAGGACCCCGGCGGTAGGAACCTACGAGCAGTACTTC. It encodes CASRTPAVGTYEQYF.

The chain carries TRBV27 and TRBJ2-3; 11 bases are a match to TRBD2. The V gene end was trimmed by 8 bases and the J gene end by 6 bases; junction bases not matched to a gene: 16. Germline V lookup: CDR1 MNHEY, CDR2 SMNVEV (reference sequence). This CDR3 region has 17 residues. The CDR3: CASSPRVAGGPLDTQYF. In nucleotides, the CDR3 is TGTGCCAGCTCGCCCAGGGTAGCGGGAGGGCCGTTGGATACGCAGTATTTT.

V and J are TRBV6-5 and TRBJ2-7, with a possible D match to TRBD1 (6 bases). The CDR3 covers 13 residues. In germline, CDR1 is MNHEY, CDR2 SVGAGI. V was pared by 6 bases and J by 4 bases, with 13 bases between. CDR3 in amino acids: CASRPRGLYEQYF. The CDR3 DNA sequence: TGTGCCAGCAGGCCTAGGGGGTTGTACGAGCAGTACTTC.

This chain links TRBV19 with TRBJ1-5; 7 positions agree with TRBD1. V shed 7 bases, J shed 7 bases, and the junction held 13 bases outside the gene matches. The CDR3 totals 15 residues. Germline values: CDR1 LNHDA, CDR2 SQIVND (reference sequence). The CDR3 here is CASTPLDRENQPQHF. The CDR3 DNA reads as TGTGCCAGTACCCCCCTTGACAGGGAAAACCAGCCCCAGCATTTT. The full variable domain, with the rest looked up from reference TRBV19 and TRBJ1-5, is DGGITQSPKYLFRKEGQNVTLSCEQNLNHDAMYWYRQDPGQGLRLIYYSQIVNDFQKGDIAEGYSVSREKKESFPLTVTSAQKNPTAFYLCASTPLDRENQPQHFGDGTRLSIL.

The gene calls are TRBV2 and TRBJ1-2; maybe TRBD1 (5 bases). The CDR3 covers 15 residues. V was clipped by 0 bases and J by 2 bases, with 10 bases between them. The germline CDR1 and CDR2 sequences are SNHLY and FYNNEI. Here the CDR3 DNA reads TGTGCCAGCAGTGAAGCTGGGAGGGGAAACTATGGCTACACCTTC. Translating gives CASSEAGRGNYGYTF.

The chain links TRBV6-1 to TRBJ2-7, with 11 bases that match TRBD1. V lost 1 base to trimming and J lost 5 bases; unmatched junction nucleotides: 7. Germline assignment: CDR1 MNHNS and CDR2 SASEGT. This CDR3 has 16 residues. The CDR3 region is CASSEGVGQGVDEQYF. The DNA for the CDR3 is TGTGCCAGCAGTGAAGGAGTGGGACAGGGGGTCGACGAGCAGTACTTC.

The rearrangement uses TRBV2 and TRBJ1-6; perhaps TRBD1 as D (5 bases). Trimming took 6 bases from V and 7 from J, leaving 19 bases between them. Germline V gives CDR1 SNHLY, CDR2 FYNNEI. The CDR3 loop spans 16 amino acids. The CDR3 region is CASSANAGGNNSPLHF. The CDR3 DNA reads TGTGCCAGCAGCGCAAATGCCGGGGGAAACAATTCACCCCTCCACTTT.

The chain uses TRBV6-6 and TRBJ2-3, with D perhaps matching TRBD2 (6 bases). Trimming cost V 2 bases and J 1 base, with 13 bases left between them. This CDR3 region has 16 residues. CDR1 MNHNY and CDR2 SVGAGI come from the germline V gene (reference sequence). CDR3 nucleotides: TGTGCCAGCAGTTACGACGGGGAGGTGGGCACAGATACGCAGTATTTT. Its protein is CASSYDGEVGTDTQYF.

The chain links TRBV5-1 to TRBJ1-2; TRBD1 aligns across 12 bases. Germline V gives CDR1 SGHRS, CDR2 YFSETQ. The CDR3 has 16 amino acids. V lost 0 bases and J lost 8; bases outside the gene matches: 8. Written as DNA, the CDR3 is TGCGCCAGCAGCTTGGAGAAATTGGGGACAGGGGGCGGCTACACCTTC. Amino acid sequence: CASSLEKLGTGGGYTF.

The chain carries TRBV11-2 and TRBJ2-7; 14 bases are a match to TRBD2. J lost 6 bases, V lost 1 base, and 2 bases had no gene match. The CDR3 consists of 15 residues. Germline-derived CDR1 and CDR2 are SGHAT and FQNNGV. The CDR3 DNA is TGTGCCAGCAGCTTAGGGACTAGCGGGAGGAGCGAGCAGTACTTC. As protein: CASSLGTSGRSEQYF.

This chain connects TRBV28 to TRBJ1-4; TRBD1 matches at 10 bases. Germline CDR1 and CDR2: MDHEN and SYDVKM. Trimming cost V 6 bases and J 7 bases; bases outside gene matches: 8. This CDR3 contains 15 residues. CDR3 residues: CASRWATGGSEKLFF. The CDR3 DNA reads as TGTGCCAGCAGGTGGGCGACAGGGGGCAGTGAAAAACTGTTTTTT.

The rearrangement joins TRBV11-2 to TRBJ1-2; possible D gene TRBD1, 6 bases. Per the germline V gene, CDR1 is SGHAT and CDR2 is FQNNGV. The length of the CDR3 is 15 residues. V was trimmed by 1 base and J by 6 bases, leaving 15 bases between them. The chain's CDR3 is CASSLVGRGRHGYTF. In DNA form, the CDR3 reads TGTGCCAGCAGCTTAGTTGGCAGGGGTCGTCATGGCTACACCTTC.

The chain combines TRBV19 with TRBJ1-1, with D uncertain. CDR3 length: 13 amino acids. Germline assignment: CDR1 LNHDA and CDR2 SQIVND (reference sequence). V lost 6 bases, J lost 5 bases, and 13 bases lay in between. This chain's CDR3 is CASSNILGTEAFF. The DNA of the CDR3 is TGTGCCAGTAGCAATATCCTCGGGACTGAAGCTTTCTTT.

V gene TRBV29-1 combines with J gene TRBJ2-7; the D gene is possibly TRBD2 (5 bases). The CDR3 is 12 residues long. With 6 bases removed from V and 3 bases from J, the gap between germline ends came to 12 bases. Looked up from germline, CDR1 is SQVTM and CDR2 is ANQGSEA. The CDR3 nucleotides read TGCAGCGTCCGGGATATCGACTACGAGCAGTACTTC. Its protein product is CSVRDIDYEQYF.

The rearrangement uses TRBV4-2 and TRBJ1-6; perhaps TRBD1 as D (6 bases). Germline CDR1 is LGHNA and CDR2 is YNFKEQ. Trimming removed 1 base from V and 7 bases from J, with 11 bases in between. The CDR3 contains 15 residues. The CDR3 bases are TGTGCCAGCAGCCAAGGGGACACCGGAAATTCACCCCTCCACTTT. This translates into CASSQGDTGNSPLHF.

V usage is TRBV5-1 and J usage is TRBJ2-1, with a possible D match to TRBD1 (8 bases). Deletions cut 8 bases from V and 4 bases from J, with 16 bases between. CDR1 and CDR2 (germline): SGHRS, YFSETQ. The CDR3 totals 14 residues. CDR3: CASSQGGGYNEQFF. As DNA, the CDR3 is TGCGCCAGTTCACAGGGGGGGGGTTACAATGAGCAGTTCTTC.

This sequence joins TRBV18 and TRBJ2-7; no clear D. Germline V gene sequence: CDR1 KGHSH, CDR2 LQKENI. There are 13 residues in the CDR3. V dropped 4 bases and J dropped 1 base, with 8 bases sitting between them. The DNA of the CDR3 is TGTGCCAGCTCACTTCAGGATTCCTACGAGCAGTACGTC. It is translated as CASSLQDSYEQYV.

V usage is TRBV30 and J usage is TRBJ1-1, with D tentatively TRBD1 (5 bases). This CDR3 is built from 11 residues. The V end lost 0 bases, the J end lost 9 bases, and 8 bases lay between the germline ends. Germline V gives CDR1 GTSNPN, CDR2 SVGIG (reference sequence). The CDR3 DNA sequence: TGTGCCTGGAGTGTAGACAGCCAAGCTTTCTTT. It yields the protein CAWSVDSQAFF.

The CDR3 here is CASSFNRGQGSPLHF. The CDR3 DNA follows: TGTGCCAGCAGCTTCAACAGGGGTCAAGGCTCTCCCCTCCACTTT. This rearrangement joins TRBV28 to TRBJ1-6; 7 bases align to TRBD1. This CDR3 has 15 residues. Germline loops: CDR1 MDHEN, CDR2 SYDVKM. J gave up 13 bases and V 6 bases, and 15 bases lay outside the gene matches.

The genes are TRBV28 and TRBJ1-3, with D unclear. The germline V and J ends were trimmed by 3 bases and 4 bases, with 10 bases remaining between them. CDR1 MDHEN and CDR2 SYDVKM come from the germline V gene. The CDR3 consists of 14 residues. CDR3 nucleotide sequence: TGTGCCAGCAGTTTTTTGAGGGCGGGAAACACCATATATTTT. Encoded protein: CASSFLRAGNTIYF. Drawing the rest from reference TRBV28 and TRBJ1-3, the complete variable domain is DVKVTQSSRYLVKRTGEKVFLECVQDMDHENMFWYRQDPGLGLRLIYFSYDVKMKEKGDIPEGYSVSREKKERFSLILESASTNQTSMYLCASSFLRAGNTIYFGEGSWLTVV.

The V gene is TRBV5-4, the J gene TRBJ1-1, with D maybe TRBD1 (6 bases). Per germline, CDR1 SGHNT and CDR2 YYREEE (reference sequence). The CDR3 is made up of 15 amino acids. Trimming left V 4 bases short and J 4 bases short, with 17 bases between. The CDR3 nucleotides are TGTGCCAGCAGCGATGGACTCCGGGACACCACTGAAGCTTTCTTT. It codes for CASSDGLRDTTEAFF.

The CDR3, as DNA: TGTGCCAGCAGCTTGCGGCGGAGCCCCAACACCGGGGAGCTGTTTTTT. Translation: CASSLRRSPNTGELFF. The chain recombines TRBV5-6 with TRBJ2-2; no firm D call. In germline, CDR1 is SGHDT, CDR2 YYEEEE. The length of the CDR3 is 16 residues. V was pared by 1 base and J by 2 bases, with 12 bases between.

J is TRBJ2-2 and V is TRBV5-8; D is uncertain. This CDR3 is built from 13 residues. V was pared by 2 bases and J by 4 bases, with 6 bases between. Per the germline V gene, CDR1 is SGHTS and CDR2 is YDEGEE. The CDR3 protein is CASSLRVTGELFF. The CDR3 region has the DNA TGTGCCAGCAGCTTACGAGTCACCGGGGAGCTGTTTTTT.

V is TRBV19 and J is TRBJ1-1, with D possibly TRBD1 on 5 matching bases. Germline V gives CDR1 LNHDA, CDR2 SQIVND (reference sequence). The V gene lost 4 bases and the J gene lost 9 bases, with 12 bases spanning the gap. The CDR3 is made up of 12 amino acids. The CDR3 bases are TGTGCCAGTAGTAGATCCAGGGAACAAGCTTTCTTT. This codes for CASSRSREQAFF.

This chain uses TRBV28 with TRBJ1-1, with D perhaps TRBD1 (5 bases). Germline CDR1 MDHEN, CDR2 SYDVKM. The CDR3 covers 14 residues. Trimming shortened V by 1 base and J by 0 bases, and 6 bases separated the two germline ends. The CDR3 reads CASSLYRMNTEAFF. The CDR3, as DNA: TGTGCCAGCAGTTTATACAGGATGAACACTGAAGCTTTCTTT.

J is TRBJ2-1 and V is TRBV5-5, with TRBD2 identical over 7 bases. Losses at the gene ends were 4 bases for V and 7 bases for J; bases not matched to a gene: 8. The CDR3 has 14 residues. Germline V CDR1 and CDR2: SGHKS, YYEKEE (reference sequence). CDR3: CASSPAWGGNEQFF. CDR3 bases: TGTGCCAGCAGCCCGGCTTGGGGGGGGAATGAGCAGTTCTTC.